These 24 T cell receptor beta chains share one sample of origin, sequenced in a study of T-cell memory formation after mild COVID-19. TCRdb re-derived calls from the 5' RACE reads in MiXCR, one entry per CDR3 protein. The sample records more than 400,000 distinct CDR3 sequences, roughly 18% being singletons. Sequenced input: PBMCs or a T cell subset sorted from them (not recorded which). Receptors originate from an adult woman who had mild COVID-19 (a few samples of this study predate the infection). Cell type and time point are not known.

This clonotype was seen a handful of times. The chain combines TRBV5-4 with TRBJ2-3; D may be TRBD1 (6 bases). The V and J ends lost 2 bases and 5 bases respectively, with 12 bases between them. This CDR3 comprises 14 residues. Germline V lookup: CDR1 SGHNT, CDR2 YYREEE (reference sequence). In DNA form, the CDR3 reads TGTGCCAGCAGCTTACAGGGTTCGAAAGATACGCAGTATTTT. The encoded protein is CASSLQGSKDTQYF.

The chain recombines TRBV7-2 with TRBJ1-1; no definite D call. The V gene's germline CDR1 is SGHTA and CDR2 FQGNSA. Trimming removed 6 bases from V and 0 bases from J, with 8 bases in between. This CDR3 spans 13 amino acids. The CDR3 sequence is CASRRSMNTEAFF. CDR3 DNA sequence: TGTGCCAGCAGACGGAGTATGAACACTGAAGCTTTCTTT.

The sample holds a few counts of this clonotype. The CDR3 sequence is CASSQESQGTREQYF. As DNA, the CDR3 is TGCGCCAGCAGCCAAGAATCACAGGGTACGCGCGAGCAGTACTTC. The V and J genes are TRBV4-1 and TRBJ2-7; TRBD1 might be the D (6 bases). The germline V gene has CDR1 MGHRA and CDR2 YSYEKL. The V and J ends lost 0 bases and 6 bases respectively, with 15 bases between them. The CDR3 has 15 amino acids.

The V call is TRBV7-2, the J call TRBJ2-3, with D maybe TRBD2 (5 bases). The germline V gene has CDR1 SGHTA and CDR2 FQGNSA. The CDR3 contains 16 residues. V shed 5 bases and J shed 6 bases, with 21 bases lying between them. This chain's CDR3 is CASSLKASKGGDTQYF. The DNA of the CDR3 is TGTGCCAGCAGCCTGAAGGCTAGCAAAGGAGGCGATACGCAGTATTTT.

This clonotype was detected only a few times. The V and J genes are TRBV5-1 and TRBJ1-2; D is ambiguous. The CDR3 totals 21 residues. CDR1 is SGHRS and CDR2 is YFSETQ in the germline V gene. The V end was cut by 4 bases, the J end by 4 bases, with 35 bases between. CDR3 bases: TGCGCCAGCAGCCTGGAACTATTAACGCACAACACGGATATAACTAGCTATGGCTACACCTTC. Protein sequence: CASSLELLTHNTDITSYGYTF.

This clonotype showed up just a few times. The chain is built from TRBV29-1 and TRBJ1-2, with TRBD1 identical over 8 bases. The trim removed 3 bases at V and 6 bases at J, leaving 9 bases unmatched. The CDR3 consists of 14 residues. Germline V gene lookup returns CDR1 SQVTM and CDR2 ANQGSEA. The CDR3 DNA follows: TGCAGCGTTGATACTAGGACAGGGTTGCATGGCTACACCTTC. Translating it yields CSVDTRTGLHGYTF.

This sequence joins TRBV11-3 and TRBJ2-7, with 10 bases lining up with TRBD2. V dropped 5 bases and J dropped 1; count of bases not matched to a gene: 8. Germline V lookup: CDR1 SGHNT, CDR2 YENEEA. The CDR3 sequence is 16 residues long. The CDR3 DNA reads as TGTGCCAGCAGCCATCCTAGCGGGAGTTCTTCCTACGAGCAGTACTTC. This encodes CASSHPSGSSSYEQYF.

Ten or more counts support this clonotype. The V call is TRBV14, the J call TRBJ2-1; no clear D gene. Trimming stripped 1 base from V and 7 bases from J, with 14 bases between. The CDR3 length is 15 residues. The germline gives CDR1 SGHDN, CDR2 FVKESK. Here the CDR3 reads CASSQVRTLVNEQFF. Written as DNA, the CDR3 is TGTGCCAGCAGCCAAGTTCGAACTCTAGTAAATGAGCAGTTCTTC. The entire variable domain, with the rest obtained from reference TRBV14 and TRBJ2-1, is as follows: EAGVTQFPSHSVIEKGQTVTLRCDPISGHDNLYWYRRVMGKEIKFLLHFVKESKQDESGMPNNRFLAERTGGTYSTLKVQPAELEDSGVYFCASSQVRTLVNEQFFGPGTRLTVL.

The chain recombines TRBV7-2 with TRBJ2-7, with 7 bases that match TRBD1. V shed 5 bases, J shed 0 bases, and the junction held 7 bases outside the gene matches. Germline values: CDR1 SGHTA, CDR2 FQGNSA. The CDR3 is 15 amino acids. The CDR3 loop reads CASSVQTGNSYEQYF. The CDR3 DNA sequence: TGTGCCAGCAGCGTGCAGACAGGGAACTCCTACGAGCAGTACTTC.

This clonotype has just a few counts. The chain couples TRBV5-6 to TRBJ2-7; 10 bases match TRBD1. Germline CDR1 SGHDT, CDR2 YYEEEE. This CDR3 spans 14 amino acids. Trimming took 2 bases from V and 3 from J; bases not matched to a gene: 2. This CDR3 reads CASSFGTGDYEQYF. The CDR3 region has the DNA TGTGCCAGCAGCTTTGGGACAGGGGACTACGAGCAGTACTTC.

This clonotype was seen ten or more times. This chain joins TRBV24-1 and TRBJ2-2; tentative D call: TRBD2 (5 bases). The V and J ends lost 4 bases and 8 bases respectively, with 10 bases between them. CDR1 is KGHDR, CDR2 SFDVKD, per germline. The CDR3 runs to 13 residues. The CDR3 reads CATSDGVSGELFF. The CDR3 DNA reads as TGTGCCACCAGTGACGGGGTTTCGGGGGAGCTGTTTTTT.

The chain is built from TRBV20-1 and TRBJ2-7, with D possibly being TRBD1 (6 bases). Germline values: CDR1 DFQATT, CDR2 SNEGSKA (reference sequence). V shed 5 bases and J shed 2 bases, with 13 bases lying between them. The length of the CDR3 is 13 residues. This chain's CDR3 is CSAGTKLPYEQYF. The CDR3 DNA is TGCAGTGCTGGGACAAAACTTCCCTACGAGCAGTACTTC.

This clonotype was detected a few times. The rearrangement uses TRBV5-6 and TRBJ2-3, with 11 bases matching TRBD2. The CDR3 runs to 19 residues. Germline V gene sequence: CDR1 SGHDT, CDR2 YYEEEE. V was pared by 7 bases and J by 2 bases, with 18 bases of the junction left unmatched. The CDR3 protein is CASSPGLAGGFFVTDTQYF. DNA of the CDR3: TGTGCCAGCTCCCCTGGGCTAGCGGGGGGTTTTTTCGTCACAGATACGCAGTATTTT.

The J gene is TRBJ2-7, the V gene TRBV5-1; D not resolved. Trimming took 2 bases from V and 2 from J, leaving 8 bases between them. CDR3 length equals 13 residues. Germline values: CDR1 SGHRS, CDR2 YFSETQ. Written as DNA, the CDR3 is TGCGCCAGCAGCTTTCCCGATACCTACGAGCAGTACTTC. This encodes CASSFPDTYEQYF.

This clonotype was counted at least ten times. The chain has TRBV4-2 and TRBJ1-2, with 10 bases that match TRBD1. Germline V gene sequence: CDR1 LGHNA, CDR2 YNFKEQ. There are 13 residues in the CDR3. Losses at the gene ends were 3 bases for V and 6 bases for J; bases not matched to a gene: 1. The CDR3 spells CASSQGTGDGYTF. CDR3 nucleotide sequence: TGTGCCAGCAGCCAGGGGACAGGGGATGGCTACACCTTC.

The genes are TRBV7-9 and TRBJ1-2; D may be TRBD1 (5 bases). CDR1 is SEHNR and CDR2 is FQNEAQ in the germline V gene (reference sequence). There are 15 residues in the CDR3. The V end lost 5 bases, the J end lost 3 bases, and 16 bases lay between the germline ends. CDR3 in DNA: TGTGCCAGCAGCGACAGCGGGGGATGGGACTATGGCTACACCTTC. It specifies CASSDSGGWDYGYTF.

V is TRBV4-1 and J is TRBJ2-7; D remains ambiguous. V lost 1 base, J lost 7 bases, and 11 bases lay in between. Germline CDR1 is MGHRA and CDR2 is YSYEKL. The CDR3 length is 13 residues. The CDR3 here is CASSQVDRVEQYF. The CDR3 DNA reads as TGCGCCAGCAGCCAAGTGGATAGGGTTGAGCAGTACTTC.

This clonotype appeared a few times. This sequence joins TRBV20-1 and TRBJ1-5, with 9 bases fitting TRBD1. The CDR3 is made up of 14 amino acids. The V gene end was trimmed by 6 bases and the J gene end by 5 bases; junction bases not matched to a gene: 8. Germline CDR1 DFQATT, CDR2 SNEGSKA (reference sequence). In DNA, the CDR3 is TGCAGTGCGAATGCGGGACAGGGACATCAGCCCCAGCATTTT. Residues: CSANAGQGHQPQHF.

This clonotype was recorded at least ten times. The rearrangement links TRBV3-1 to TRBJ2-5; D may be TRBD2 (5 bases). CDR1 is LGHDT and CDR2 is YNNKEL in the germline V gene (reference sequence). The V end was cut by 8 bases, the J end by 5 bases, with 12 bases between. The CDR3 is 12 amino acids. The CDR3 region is CASGLSGETQYF. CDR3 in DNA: TGTGCCAGCGGCCTTTCGGGGGAGACCCAGTACTTC.

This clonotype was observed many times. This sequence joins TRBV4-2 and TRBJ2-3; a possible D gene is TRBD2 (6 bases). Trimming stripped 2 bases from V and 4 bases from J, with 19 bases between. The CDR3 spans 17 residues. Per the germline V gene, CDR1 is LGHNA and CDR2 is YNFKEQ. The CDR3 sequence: CASSQSPAGLVADTQYF. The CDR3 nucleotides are TGTGCCAGCAGCCAATCCCCCGCGGGGTTGGTAGCAGATACGCAGTATTTT.

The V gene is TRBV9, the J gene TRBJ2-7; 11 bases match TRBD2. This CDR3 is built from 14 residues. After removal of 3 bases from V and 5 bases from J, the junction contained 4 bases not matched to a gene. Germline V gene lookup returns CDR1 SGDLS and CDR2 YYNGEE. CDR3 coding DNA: TGTGCCAGCAGCGAAACTAGCGGGAGCCACGAGCAGTACTTC. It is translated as CASSETSGSHEQYF.

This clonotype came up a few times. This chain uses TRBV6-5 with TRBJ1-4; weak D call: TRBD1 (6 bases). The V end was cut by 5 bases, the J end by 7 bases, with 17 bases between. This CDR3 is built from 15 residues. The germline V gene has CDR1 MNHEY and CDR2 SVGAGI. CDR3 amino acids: CASSPLGGRAEKLFF. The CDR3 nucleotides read TGTGCCAGCAGTCCACTGGGGGGGCGAGCTGAAAAACTGTTTTTT.

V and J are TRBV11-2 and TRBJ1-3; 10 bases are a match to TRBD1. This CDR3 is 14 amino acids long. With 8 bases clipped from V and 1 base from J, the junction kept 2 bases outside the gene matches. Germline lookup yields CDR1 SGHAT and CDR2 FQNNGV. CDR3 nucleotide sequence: TGTGCCAGCTGGGACAGGGGTTCTGGAAACACCATATATTTT. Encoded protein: CASWDRGSGNTIYF.

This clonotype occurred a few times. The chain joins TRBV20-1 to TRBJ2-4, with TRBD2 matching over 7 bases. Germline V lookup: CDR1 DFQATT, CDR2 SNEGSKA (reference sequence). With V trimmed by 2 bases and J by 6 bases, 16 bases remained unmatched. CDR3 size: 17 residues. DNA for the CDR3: TGCAGTGCTAGAAAGCAGACTAGCATTGAAGTGAGAAACATTCAGTACTTC. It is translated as CSARKQTSIEVRNIQYF.